The 18 T cell receptor beta chains reported below all come from one sample, sequenced in a study of Graves' ophthalmopathy and Graves' hyperthyroidism. Amplification from RNA transcripts yielded the TCR beta CDR3 regions. RT-PCR was first run with HTBI primers, then multiplex PCR in a second round. Via MiXCR, TCRdb re-called the multiplex PCR reads, giving one row per CDR3 protein. Altogether roughly 500,000 distinct CDR3 sequences are present, approximately 15% being singletons, with the ten largest covering more than 8.5%. The sequencing input was blood. These receptors all come from a woman aged 25 to 39 with Graves' ophthalmopathy.

The chain combines TRBV20-1 with TRBJ1-2; 7 positions match TRBD1. CDR1 is DFQATT and CDR2 is SNEGSKA in the germline V gene (reference sequence). With 0 bases clipped from V and 5 bases from J, the junction kept 3 bases outside the gene matches. The CDR3 is 13 amino acids. In DNA, the CDR3 is TGCAGTGCTAGAGACGTACAGGGGTATGGCTACACCTTC. Amino acid sequence: CSARDVQGYGYTF.

This clonotype occurred many times. The chain recombines TRBV10-2 with TRBJ1-5; possibly TRBD1 for D (5 bases). Germline V gene sequence: CDR1 WSHSY, CDR2 SAAADI. The CDR3 covers 18 residues. V gave up 2 bases and J gave up 5 bases, with 22 bases separating them. In DNA form, the CDR3 reads TGCGCCAGCAGTGAGAGAGTGGGACCTTCGAGAGGACATCAGCCCCAGCATTTT. Its protein is CASSERVGPSRGHQPQHF.

This clonotype was counted a few times. This sequence joins TRBV28 and TRBJ2-4, with D uncertain. The CDR3 has 13 amino acids. From germline, CDR1 is MDHEN and CDR2 SYDVKM. Trimming shortened V by 5 bases and J by 14 bases, and 19 bases separated the two germline ends. The CDR3 coding sequence is TGTGCCAGCAGTCCGGCCCCACCTTCTATTAAGTACTTC. Its protein is CASSPAPPSIKYF.

This clonotype has a count of ten or more. This chain joins TRBV20-1 and TRBJ2-7, with 13 bases fitting TRBD2. The CDR3 runs 17 residues. CDR1 DFQATT and CDR2 SNEGSKA come from the germline V gene (reference sequence). With V trimmed by 6 bases and J by 0 bases, 11 bases remained unmatched. The CDR3: CSATGTSGTIPSYEQYF. The CDR3 nucleotides read TGCAGTGCGACCGGGACTAGCGGGACGATCCCCTCCTACGAGCAGTACTTC.

This clonotype came up many times. This chain connects TRBV28 to TRBJ1-1, with 10 bases lining up with TRBD1. The CDR3 runs 16 residues. The V and J ends lost 3 bases and 6 bases, in that order; junction bases with no gene match: 10. From germline, CDR1 is MDHEN and CDR2 SYDVKM. CDR3 DNA sequence: TGTGCCAGCAGTTTGGGGACAGGGGAAAGTAGGGCTGAAGCTTTCTTT. This gives the protein CASSLGTGESRAEAFF.

This clonotype was observed at least ten times. This chain links TRBV6-5 with TRBJ2-2, with no clear D. CDR1 MNHEY and CDR2 SVGAGI come from the germline V gene. The CDR3 extends over 13 amino acids. Deletions cut 0 bases from V and 6 bases from J, with 5 bases between. The CDR3 region is CASSYSVPGELFF. DNA of the CDR3: TGTGCCAGCAGTTACTCGGTCCCCGGGGAGCTGTTTTTT.

The CDR3 sequence: CASSERGARGYTF. The DNA of the CDR3 is TGTGCCAGCAGTGAGCGGGGGGCGCGTGGCTACACCTTC. V is TRBV6-1 and J is TRBJ1-2; a weak D match, TRBD1 (6 bases). Per germline, CDR1 MNHNS and CDR2 SASEGT. V was trimmed by 3 bases and J by 7 bases, leaving 12 bases between them. CDR3 length: 13 residues.

This clonotype was seen many times. The V and J genes are TRBV12-3 or TRBV12-4 and TRBJ2-7; TRBD2 matches 10 bases. V lost 1 base, J lost 3 bases, and 6 bases stayed unmatched. This CDR3 comprises 16 residues. CDR3 in DNA: TGTGCCAGCAGTTTAGTCCCTAGCGGGGGAATCTACGAGCAGTACTTC. Residues: CASSLVPSGGIYEQYF.

This clonotype was detected many times. The V gene is TRBV12-3 or TRBV12-4, the J gene TRBJ2-4; 11 bases map to TRBD1. The CDR3 has 17 amino acids. The trim removed 6 bases at V and 2 bases at J, leaving 9 bases unmatched. The CDR3 DNA reads TGTGCCAGCAGCCTAAGGACAGGGGGCTTAACCAAAAACATTCAGTACTTC. Translating it yields CASSLRTGGLTKNIQYF.

Ten or more counts support this clonotype. The V and J genes are TRBV6-2 or TRBV6-3 and TRBJ1-1; unclear D gene. Germline V lookup: CDR1 MNHEY, CDR2 SVGEGT. Trimming removed 7 bases at V and 4 bases at J, with 16 bases between. This CDR3 has 14 residues. This chain's CDR3 is CASNEAGYGTEAFF. The CDR3 DNA follows: TGTGCCAGCAACGAAGCGGGGTACGGCACTGAAGCTTTCTTT.

In its sample, this clonotype was seen many times. This sequence joins TRBV12-3 or TRBV12-4 and TRBJ2-7; D remains unclear. CDR3 length equals 14 residues. Trimming left V 0 bases short and J 0 bases short, with 6 bases between. CDR3 nucleotides: TGTGCCAGCAGTTTAGCGGCAGGCTCCTACGAGCAGTACTTC. Amino acids: CASSLAAGSYEQYF.

This clonotype was seen at least ten times. The rearrangement links TRBV28 to TRBJ2-7, with 12 nucleotides matching TRBD1. The CDR3 has 16 amino acids. Germline CDR1 reads MDHEN; CDR2 reads SYDVKM. Losses at the gene ends were 3 bases for V and 2 bases for J; bases not matched to a gene: 5. The CDR3 spells CASSFRDRGRAYEQYF. CDR3 in DNA: TGTGCCAGCAGTTTTAGGGACAGGGGGCGCGCCTACGAGCAGTACTTC. Full variable domain (remainder filled in from reference TRBV28 and TRBJ2-7): DVKVTQSSRYLVKRTGEKVFLECVQDMDHENMFWYRQDPGLGLRLIYFSYDVKMKEKGDIPEGYSVSREKKERFSLILESASTNQTSMYLCASSFRDRGRAYEQYFGPGTRLTVT.

This clonotype was observed many times. This chain joins TRBV27 and TRBJ1-2; 12 nucleotides line up with TRBD1. There are 16 residues in the CDR3. Germline V gives CDR1 MNHEY, CDR2 SMNVEV (reference sequence). Trimming cost V 3 bases and J 8 bases; bases outside gene matches: 10. The CDR3 DNA reads TGTGCCAGCAGTTTCGACCGGGACAGGGGGCGTCAGGGCTACACCTTC. The encoded protein is CASSFDRDRGRQGYTF.

This chain uses TRBV19 with TRBJ1-5, with TRBD1 identical over 7 bases. CDR3 length: 13 amino acids. V shed 4 bases, J shed 7 bases, and the junction held 4 bases outside the gene matches. Looked up from germline, CDR1 is LNHDA and CDR2 is SQIVND (reference sequence). DNA for the CDR3: TGTGCCAGTAGTACCAGGGGGGACCAGCCCCAGCATTTT. It specifies CASSTRGDQPQHF. The variable domain in full, with the rest retrieved from reference TRBV19 and TRBJ1-5, is DGGITQSPKYLFRKEGQNVTLSCEQNLNHDAMYWYRQDPGQGLRLIYYSQIVNDFQKGDIAEGYSVSREKKESFPLTVTSAQKNPTAFYLCASSTRGDQPQHFGDGTRLSIL.

The table lists this clonotype with many counts. The V and J genes are TRBV5-1 and TRBJ1-1; D is unclear. V was shortened by 0 bases and J by 1 base, with 10 bases between the two germline ends. The CDR3 covers 15 residues. In germline, CDR1 is SGHRS, CDR2 YFSETQ. CDR3 region: CASSLANWENTEAFF. In DNA form, the CDR3 reads TGCGCCAGCAGCTTGGCCAATTGGGAGAACACTGAAGCTTTCTTT.

This clonotype was counted ten times or more. The chain links TRBV9 to TRBJ1-2; 7 positions agree with TRBD1. V shed 2 bases and J 2 bases; nucleotides not matched to a gene: 3. The CDR3 length is 14 residues. Germline lookup yields CDR1 SGDLS and CDR2 YYNGEE. The CDR3: CASSVSDRNYGYTF. In DNA form, the CDR3 reads TGTGCCAGCAGCGTTTCGGACAGGAACTATGGCTACACCTTC. The whole variable domain, remainder taken from reference TRBV9 and TRBJ1-2, is DSGVTQTPKHLITATGQRVTLRCSPRSGDLSVYWYQQSLDQGLQFLIQYYNGEERAKGNILERFSAQQFPDLHSELNLSSLELGDSALYFCASSVSDRNYGYTFGSGTRLTVV.

The chain recombines TRBV7-2 with TRBJ1-2; the D gene is possibly TRBD1 (6 bases). Germline loops: CDR1 SGHTA, CDR2 FQGNSA. This CDR3 contains 13 residues. V lost 7 bases to trimming and J lost 4 bases, with 13 bases between them. For the CDR3, the DNA is TGTGCCAGCAACCCGGACAGCTCCTATGGCTACACCTTC. Translated: CASNPDSSYGYTF.

This clonotype appeared a few times. The chain joins TRBV30 to TRBJ2-6; D not certain. CDR1 GTSNPN and CDR2 SVGIG come from the germline V gene (reference sequence). Trimming shortened V by 1 base and J by 4 bases, and 20 bases separated the two germline ends. This CDR3 region has 18 residues. Written as DNA, the CDR3 is TGTGCCTGGAGTGACTATTCCCAGTTCGTGTCGGGGGCCAACGTCCTGACTTTC. It translates to CAWSDYSQFVSGANVLTF.